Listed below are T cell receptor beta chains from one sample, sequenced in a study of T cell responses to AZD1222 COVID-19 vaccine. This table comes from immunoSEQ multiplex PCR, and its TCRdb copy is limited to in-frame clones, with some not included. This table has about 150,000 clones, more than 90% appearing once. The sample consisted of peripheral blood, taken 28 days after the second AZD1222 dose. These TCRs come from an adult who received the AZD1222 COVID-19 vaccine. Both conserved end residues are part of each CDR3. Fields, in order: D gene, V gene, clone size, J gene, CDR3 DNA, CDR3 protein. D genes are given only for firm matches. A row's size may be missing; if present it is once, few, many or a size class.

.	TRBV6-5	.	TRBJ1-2	TGTGCCAGCAGCTCCAGGGACTATGGCTACACCTTC	CASSSRDYGYTF
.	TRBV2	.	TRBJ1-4	TGTGCCAGCAGTGAAAAGGTGGCGGTAGCAACTAATGAAAAACTGTTTTTT	CASSEKVAVATNEKLFF
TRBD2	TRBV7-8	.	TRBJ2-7	TGTGCCAGCAGCTCAAGGGACTACCTTAGTCCCTACGAGCAGTACTTC	CASSSRDYLSPYEQYF
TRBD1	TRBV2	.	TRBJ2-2	TGTGCCAGCAAGGGGACAGTGAACACCGGGGAGCTGTTTTTT	CASKGTVNTGELFF
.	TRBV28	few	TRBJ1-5	TGTGCCAGCAGTCCTCCTCAGACTAATAAGCCCCAGCATTTT	CASSPPQTNKPQHF
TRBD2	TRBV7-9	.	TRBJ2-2	TGTGCCAGCCCACCTAGCGGGACATACACCGGGGAGCTGTTTTTT	CASPPSGTYTGELFF
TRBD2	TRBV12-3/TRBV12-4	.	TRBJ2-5	TGTGCCAGCACCATGGGACTAACAGAGACCCAGTACTTC	CASTMGLTETQYF
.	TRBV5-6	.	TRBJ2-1	TGTGCCAGCAGCTTGGTGGAAGCCCGAGGGGAGCAGTTCTTC	CASSLVEARGEQFF
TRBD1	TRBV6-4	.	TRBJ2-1	TGTGCCAGCAGTCAGGCACAGGGGAATGAGCAGTTCTTC	CASSQAQGNEQFF
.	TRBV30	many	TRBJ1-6	TGTGCCTACAACTCCCTTGGGGGGGTTATTTCTTCACCCCTCCACTTT	CAYNSLGGVISSPLHF
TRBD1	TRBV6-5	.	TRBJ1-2	TGTGCCAGCAGTTGGAGGGGGCTGAGCGGTGGCTACACCTTC	CASSWRGLSGGYTF
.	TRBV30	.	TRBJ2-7	TGTGCCCTATGTGAGTTACCCTTCTACGAGCAGTACTTC	CALCELPFYEQYF
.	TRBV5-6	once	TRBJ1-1	TGTGCCAGCAGCAAAGGCAGGGGTCTAGCTTTCTTT	CASSKGRGLAFF
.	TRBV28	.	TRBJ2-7	TGTGCCAGCAGTTCCCTGGCCCTATACTACGAGCAGTACTTC	CASSSLALYYEQYF
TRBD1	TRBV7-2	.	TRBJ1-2	TGTGCCAGCAGCTTAGGGACCGGGACAGGAGGGGGCTACACCTTC	CASSLGTGTGGGYTF
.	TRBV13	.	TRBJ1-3	TGTGCCAGCAGCTTAAGGGGGGACTCTGGAAACACCATATATTTT	CASSLRGDSGNTIYF
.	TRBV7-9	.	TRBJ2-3	TGTGCCAGCAGCCCCGGGCCCACAGATACGCAGTATTTT	CASSPGPTDTQYF
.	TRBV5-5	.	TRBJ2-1	TGTGCCAGCAGCTCAGGAACGGGGGCCAAGGACAATGAGCAGTTCTTC	CASSSGTGAKDNEQFF
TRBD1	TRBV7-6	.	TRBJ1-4	TGTGCCAGCAGCCTCAGACAGGGAGGAGGCGAAAAACTGTTTTTT	CASSLRQGGGEKLFF
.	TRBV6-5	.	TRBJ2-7	TGTGCCAGCAGTTTTGAGGGAGGCACCTACGAGCAGTACTTC	CASSFEGGTYEQYF
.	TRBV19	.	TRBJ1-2	TGTGCCGTCGGACAGCCTCGGGGCTATGGCTACACCTTC	CAVGQPRGYGYTF
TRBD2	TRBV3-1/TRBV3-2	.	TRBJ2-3	TGTGCCAGCAGCCTTCTACTAGCGGGGCTTGAAGATACGCAGTATTTT	CASSLLLAGLEDTQYF
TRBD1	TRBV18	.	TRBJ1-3	TGTGCCAGCTCGTCGACAGGGGCCTCTGGAAACACCATATATTTT	CASSSTGASGNTIYF
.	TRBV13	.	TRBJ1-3	TGTGCCAGCAGATCAACAGGGTCTGGAAACACCATATATTTT	CASRSTGSGNTIYF
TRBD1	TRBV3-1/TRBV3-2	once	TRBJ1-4	TGTGCCAGCAGCCGACAGGGGAAGAGTGAAAAACTGTTTTTT	CASSRQGKSEKLFF
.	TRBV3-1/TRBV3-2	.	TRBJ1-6	TGTGCCAGCAGCCTAGTGGGAGTGGGGGACGGTAATTCACCCCTCCACTTT	CASSLVGVGDGNSPLHF
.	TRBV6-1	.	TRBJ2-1	TGTGCCAGCAGTGACCACAACAGGGTTCGGGAGCAGTTCTTC	CASSDHNRVREQFF
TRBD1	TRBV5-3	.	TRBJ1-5	TGTGCCAGAAGCGTACAGGGGAGAAGGCAGCCCCAGCATTTT	CARSVQGRRQPQHF
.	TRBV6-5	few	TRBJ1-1	TGTGCCAGCAGTTTCGGCGGGCGAATTACCAACACTGAAGCTTTCTTT	CASSFGGRITNTEAFF
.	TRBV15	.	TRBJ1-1	TGTGCCACCAGCACCCGTGAGACTGAAGCTTTCTTT	CATSTRETEAFF
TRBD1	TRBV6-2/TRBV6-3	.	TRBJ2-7	TGTGCCAGCAGTGTCCCCCGGGACAGGGAGTACGAGCAGTACTTC	CASSVPRDREYEQYF
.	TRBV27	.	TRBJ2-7	TGTGCCAGCAGTTTCAACTCCTACGAGCAGTACTTC	CASSFNSYEQYF
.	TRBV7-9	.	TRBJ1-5	TGTGCCAGCAGTTCTAACCCCAGCAATCAGCCCCAGCATTTT	CASSSNPSNQPQHF
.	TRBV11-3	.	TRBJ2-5	TGTGCCAGCAGCCCAGGACCTAACCAAGAGACCCAGTACTTC	CASSPGPNQETQYF
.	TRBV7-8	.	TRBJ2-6	TGTGCCAGCAGTGCATCGGTGCGGGGCTCTGGGGCCAACGTCCTGACTTTC	CASSASVRGSGANVLTF
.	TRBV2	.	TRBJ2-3	TGTGCCAGCATGAAATCCGGGATGGCGCAGTATTTT	CASMKSGMAQYF
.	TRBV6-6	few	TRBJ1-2	TGTGCCAGCAGTTCTCCAATGCGGGCTTACTATGGCTACACCTTC	CASSSPMRAYYGYTF
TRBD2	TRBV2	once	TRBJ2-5	TGTGCCAGCACGTCTAGCGGGGGGGCAGTTAAGGAGACCCAGTACTTC	CASTSSGGAVKETQYF
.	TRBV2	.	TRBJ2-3	TGTGCCAGCAGTGATTCAGGGCTTGGCACAGATACGCAGTATTTT	CASSDSGLGTDTQYF
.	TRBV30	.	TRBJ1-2	TGTGCCTGGAGTGCCGGCCTTTTAAAGGATGGCTACACCTTC	CAWSAGLLKDGYTF
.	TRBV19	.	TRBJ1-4	TGTGCCAGTAGTATAGATCGGACAGTTAATGAAAAACTGTTTTTT	CASSIDRTVNEKLFF
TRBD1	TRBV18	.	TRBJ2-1	TGTGCCAGCTCACCGGGACAGGGGAACAATGAGCAGTTCTTC	CASSPGQGNNEQFF
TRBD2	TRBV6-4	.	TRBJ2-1	TGTGCCAGCAGTGTACTTAGCGGGGAGCAGTTCTTC	CASSVLSGEQFF
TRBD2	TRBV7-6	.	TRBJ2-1	TGTGCCAGCAGCTTAGGGGCGGGGGGGGCGTCCTACAATGAGCAGTTCTTC	CASSLGAGGASYNEQFF
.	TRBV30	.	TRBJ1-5	TGTGCCTGGGGCGTCGGGGCAGCCTATAGCAATCAGCCCCAGCATTTT	CAWGVGAAYSNQPQHF
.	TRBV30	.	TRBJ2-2	TGTGCCTGGAGTGGTAGGAACTCCTGGGGCACCGGGGAGCTGTTTTTT	CAWSGRNSWGTGELFF
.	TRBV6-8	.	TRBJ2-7	TGTGCCAGCAGTTGCCGGAGCGTATACTCCTACGAGCAGTACTTC	CASSCRSVYSYEQYF
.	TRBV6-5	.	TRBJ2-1	TGTGCCAGCAGTTACGACGGATTGGGCAATGAGCAGTTCTTC	CASSYDGLGNEQFF
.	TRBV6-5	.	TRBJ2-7	TGTGCCAGCCAAACTTCGGGGGACTTTCACGCCGAGCAGTACTTC	CASQTSGDFHAEQYF
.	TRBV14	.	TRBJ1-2	TGTGCCAGCAGCCTGTTAGGGACTCCTGATATGGGCTACACCTTC	CASSLLGTPDMGYTF
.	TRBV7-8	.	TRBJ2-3	TGTGCCAGCAGCTTAATTGCAGATACGCAGTATTTT	CASSLIADTQYF
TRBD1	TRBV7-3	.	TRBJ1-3	TGTGCCAGCAGCAGGGACAGTCGAGCTGGAAACACCATATATTTT	CASSRDSRAGNTIYF
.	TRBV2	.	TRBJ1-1	TGTGCCAGCTGTTGGGGGGACCTCGAGCAGGCTGAAGCTTTCTTT	CASCWGDLEQAEAFF
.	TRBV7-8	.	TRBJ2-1	TGTGCCAGCAGCTTAGGGGGTAGCGTCAATGAGCAGTTCTTC	CASSLGGSVNEQFF
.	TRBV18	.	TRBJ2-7	TGTGCCAGCTCACCAGTTCTAGGACTTCCGTACGAGCAGTACTTC	CASSPVLGLPYEQYF